A single sample is the source of the 22 T cell receptor beta chains below, sequenced in a study of siplizumab effects on memory and regulatory T cells. TCRdb's table, derived via immunoSEQ multiplex PCR, lists solely in-frame clones and lacks some. Of tens of thousands of clones listed, 90% to 97% are singletons. The sample taken for sequencing was naive CD8+ T cells sorted from blood. These receptors were taken from a human donor in good health.

CDR3: CASSRDRVISEQFF. The CDR3 region has the DNA TGTGCCAGCAGTCGGGACAGGGTTATTAGTGAGCAGTTCTTC. V usage is TRBV6-6 and J usage is TRBJ2-1; 9 nucleotides line up with TRBD1. CDR1 and CDR2 (germline): MNHNY, SVGAGI (reference sequence). Trimming at V came to 5 bases and at J to 9 bases, leaving 8 bases not matched to a gene. CDR3 length: 14 residues.

This chain uses TRBV5-8 with TRBJ1-2; TRBD1 might be the D (5 bases). Germline lookup yields CDR1 SGHTS and CDR2 YDEGEE. V was cut by 0 bases and J by 4 bases, with 10 bases left in between. This CDR3 spans 14 amino acids. The CDR3 DNA is TGTGCCAGCAGCTTGGAGGGGAATGGCTATGGCTACACCTTC. Its translation: CASSLEGNGYGYTF.

This clone was recorded only once. This sequence joins TRBV19 and TRBJ2-1; 14 bases align to TRBD2. Germline values: CDR1 LNHDA, CDR2 SQIVND (reference sequence). Losses at the gene ends were 5 bases for V and 10 bases for J; bases not matched to a gene: 10. The CDR3 sequence is 16 residues long. The CDR3, as DNA: TGTGCCAGTAGTCCGGGACTAGCGGGGGAGGAAGTCGAGCAGTTCTTC. Protein: CASSPGLAGEEVEQFF.

The chain is built from TRBV6-1 and TRBJ2-5; D gene unclear. Per the germline V gene, CDR1 is MNHNS and CDR2 is SASEGT. V shed 5 bases and J shed 2 bases, with 12 bases lying between them. The CDR3 has 14 amino acids. CDR3 loop: CASSPPLGQETQYF. The CDR3 DNA follows: TGTGCCAGCAGTCCGCCACTGGGACAAGAGACCCAGTACTTC.

This chain connects TRBV7-2 to TRBJ2-5; 12 bases line up with TRBD2. Germline trimming cut 1 base from V and 5 bases from J; bases unmatched to any gene: 11. In germline, CDR1 is SGHTA, CDR2 FQGNSA. The CDR3 totals 18 residues. For the CDR3, the DNA is TGTGCCAGCAGCTTAGTGTCTATGGGACTAGCGGGTGAGGAGACCCAGTACTTC. As protein: CASSLVSMGLAGEETQYF.

This clone was counted a single time. The chain carries TRBV7-3 and TRBJ2-2; TRBD2 aligns across 9 bases. There are 15 residues in the CDR3. The germline gives CDR1 SGHTA, CDR2 FQGTGA. V was pared by 6 bases and J by 7 bases, with 9 bases of the junction left unmatched. CDR3 sequence (DNA): TGTGCCAGCAGTTTTTTAGCGGGGGAAGACGGGGAGCTGTTTTTT. It yields the protein CASSFLAGEDGELFF.

The chain uses TRBV7-3 and TRBJ2-5; the match to TRBD2 covers 12 bases. The CDR3 extends over 15 amino acids. Germline V CDR1 and CDR2: SGHTA, FQGTGA. V lost 5 bases to trimming and J lost 5 bases; unmatched junction nucleotides: 6. The DNA of the CDR3 is TGTGCCAGCAGCACTCTAGCGGGGGGGCCCGAGACCCAGTACTTC. Translated: CASSTLAGGPETQYF. Supplemented by reference TRBV7-3 and TRBJ2-5, the full variable domain reads GAGVSQTPSNKVTEKGKYVELRCDPISGHTALYWYRQSLGQGPEFLIYFQGTGAADDSGLPNDRFFAVRPEGSVSTLKIQRTERGDSAVYLCASSTLAGGPETQYFGPGTRLLVL.

The sample holds one count of this clone. This chain joins TRBV5-6 and TRBJ1-1; TRBD1 might be the D (6 bases). The CDR3 consists of 15 residues. Trimming pared 2 bases from V and 0 bases from J, leaving 11 bases between. Germline V CDR1 and CDR2: SGHDT, YYEEEE. CDR3 bases: TGTGCCAGCAGCTTAGGGACACACATGAACACTGAAGCTTTCTTT. It specifies CASSLGTHMNTEAFF.

The rearrangement joins TRBV4-1 to TRBJ2-5, with a weak D call TRBD2 (5 bases). Germline CDR1 is MGHRA and CDR2 is YSYEKL. V dropped 2 bases and J dropped 3 bases, with 10 bases sitting between them. This CDR3 has 14 amino acids. The CDR3 region is CASSQSREEETQYF. The CDR3 region has the DNA TGCGCCAGCAGCCAAAGCCGGGAAGAAGAGACCCAGTACTTC.

V gene TRBV4-1 combines with J gene TRBJ1-1; unclear D gene. The CDR3 runs 12 residues. Trimming stripped 0 bases from V and 7 bases from J, with 6 bases between. Germline loops: CDR1 MGHRA, CDR2 YSYEKL. Here the CDR3 reads CASSQEGSEAFF. The CDR3, as DNA: TGCGCCAGCAGCCAAGAAGGCAGTGAAGCTTTCTTT.

This chain links TRBV7-6 with TRBJ1-1, with D uncertain. This CDR3 is 15 amino acids long. The V and J ends lost 1 base and 1 base respectively, with 10 bases between them. Germline V gene data show CDR1 as SGHVS and CDR2 as FNYEAQ. The CDR3: CASSLGWGGNTEAFF. The CDR3 coding sequence is TGTGCCAGCAGCTTAGGGTGGGGTGGGAACACTGAAGCTTTCTTT.

The J gene is TRBJ2-5, the V gene TRBV11-2, with 9 positions matching TRBD2. The J segment lost 5 bases and the V segment lost 5 bases, leaving 3 bases of the junction unmatched. CDR1 SGHAT and CDR2 FQNNGV come from the germline V gene. There are 13 residues in the CDR3. This CDR3 is CASSPAGGETQYF. CDR3 bases: TGTGCCAGCAGCCCCGCGGGGGGGGAGACCCAGTACTTC. The entire variable domain, with the rest obtained from reference TRBV11-2 and TRBJ2-5, is as follows: EAGVAQSPRYKIIEKRQSVAFWCNPISGHATLYWYQQILGQGPKLLIQFQNNGVVDDSQLPKDRFSAERLKGVDSTLKIQPAKLEDSAVYLCASSPAGGETQYFGPGTRLLVL.

The chain couples TRBV7-7 to TRBJ2-3; the match to TRBD2 covers 9 bases. Germline CDR1 SSHAT, CDR2 FNYEAQ (reference sequence). CDR3 size: 15 residues. The V and J ends lost 2 bases and 4 bases, in that order; junction bases with no gene match: 4. CDR3 sequence reads: CASSLMAGGADTQYF. In nucleotides, the CDR3 is TGTGCCAGCAGCTTAATGGCGGGGGGGGCAGATACGCAGTATTTT.

The V and J genes are TRBV28 and TRBJ1-6, with no clear D. The CDR3 is made up of 14 amino acids. Germline V gene sequence: CDR1 MDHEN, CDR2 SYDVKM. The V end lost 11 bases, the J end lost 0 bases, and 11 bases lay between the germline ends. DNA for the CDR3: TGTGCCGCCCGGGTTAGCTCCTATAATTCACCCCTCCACTTT. Translated: CAARVSSYNSPLHF.

The V call is TRBV5-1, the J call TRBJ2-5; D not resolved. The germline V gene has CDR1 SGHRS and CDR2 YFSETQ. With 4 bases removed from V and 5 bases from J, the gap between germline ends came to 6 bases. The CDR3 loop spans 11 amino acids. In DNA form, the CDR3 reads TGCGCCAGCAGCCGGACGGAGACCCAGTACTTC. Its translation is CASSRTETQYF.

The CDR3 loop reads CASSLTGEGDYGYTF. CDR3 DNA sequence: TGTGCCAGCAGCTTAACAGGGGAGGGGGACTATGGCTACACCTTC. This chain joins TRBV7-6 and TRBJ1-2; 7 bases are shared with TRBD1. The CDR3 is 15 residues long. With 2 bases clipped from V and 3 bases from J, the junction kept 6 bases outside the gene matches. Germline V gene data show CDR1 as SGHVS and CDR2 as FNYEAQ.

This clone turned up a few times. Other nucleotide sequences in the sample specify the same CDR3. The chain recombines TRBV27 with TRBJ1-1; D unresolved. The V end lost 3 bases, the J end lost 1 base, and 6 bases lay between the germline ends. This CDR3 is built from 13 residues. The germline CDR1 and CDR2 sequences are MNHEY and SMNVEV (reference sequence). The CDR3 loop reads CASSLAGNTEAFF. In DNA, the CDR3 is TGTGCCAGCAGTTTGGCGGGGAACACTGAAGCTTTCTTT.

This chain links TRBV28 with TRBJ2-1; 7 bases line up with TRBD2. This CDR3 has 14 amino acids. The V and J ends lost 2 bases and 9 bases, in that order; junction bases with no gene match: 7. Germline values: CDR1 MDHEN, CDR2 SYDVKM. The CDR3, as DNA: TGTGCCAGCAGTTTACAAGGCGGGGAGGGTGAGCAGTTCTTC. Translating gives CASSLQGGEGEQFF.

The chain has TRBV9 and TRBJ2-1; TRBD2 matches at 7 bases. Trimming at V came to 3 bases and at J to 8 bases, leaving 8 bases not matched to a gene. CDR3 length: 14 amino acids. CDR1 is SGDLS and CDR2 is YYNGEE in the germline V gene. The CDR3 is CASSDQGRGDEQFF. DNA of the CDR3: TGTGCCAGCAGCGACCAGGGTCGGGGGGATGAGCAGTTCTTC.

The V call is TRBV9, the J call TRBJ1-4; 9 bases fit TRBD1. The V gene end was trimmed by 0 bases and the J gene end by 5 bases; junction bases not matched to a gene: 2. CDR3 length equals 15 residues. Germline values: CDR1 SGDLS, CDR2 YYNGEE. The CDR3 DNA reads as TGTGCCAGCAGCGTAGAAGGGACAGGGAATGAAAAACTGTTTTTT. Encoded protein: CASSVEGTGNEKLFF.

J is TRBJ1-4 and V is TRBV7-9; TRBD1 is a possible D gene (5 bases). Deletions cut 5 bases from V and 6 bases from J, with 10 bases between. CDR3 size: 13 residues. In germline, CDR1 is SEHNR, CDR2 FQNEAQ (reference sequence). The CDR3 sequence is CASSPETDEKLFF. The CDR3 nucleotides are TGTGCCAGCAGCCCCGAGACAGATGAAAAACTGTTTTTT.

The J gene is TRBJ1-1, the V gene TRBV6-1; D is uncertain. V was clipped by 5 bases and J by 7 bases, with 8 bases between them. This CDR3 is built from 11 residues. The V gene's germline CDR1 is MNHNS and CDR2 SASEGT. Here the CDR3 reads CASSPAIEAFF. CDR3 sequence (DNA): TGTGCCAGCAGTCCAGCAATTGAAGCTTTCTTT.